The rows below give T cell receptor beta chains drawn from one sample of a study of blood T cell repertoires in COVID-19. The data were produced by immunoSEQ multiplex PCR, yet TCRdb's version contains in-frame clones alone and is incomplete. The table lists around 130,000 clones, approximately 85% of them singletons. Material for sequencing was peripheral blood. These receptors all stem from a human donor in a cohort sampled during active COVID-19. The CDR3 runs from the conserved cysteine through the conserved F or W. Each record gives: D gene, clone size, J gene, V gene, CDR3 protein, CDR3 DNA. D genes are given only for firm matches. Part of the rows lack a size; the others show once, few, many or a class for expanded clones.

>.|.|TRBJ1-2|TRBV30
CALPPRGGYGYTF
TGTGCCCTTCCCCCCAGGGGCGGCTATGGCTACACCTTC
>.|few|TRBJ1-5|TRBV14
CASSQDVDSLQPQHF
TGTGCCAGCAGCCAAGATGTGGACAGCCTTCAGCCCCAGCATTTT
>.|.|TRBJ2-2|TRBV30
CAWSVLGVLNTGELFF
TGTGCCTGGAGTGTATTGGGAGTTTTAAACACCGGGGAGCTGTTTTTT
>.|.|TRBJ2-2|TRBV5-1
CASSPQGLYTGELFF
TGCGCCAGCAGCCCTCAAGGACTCTACACCGGGGAGCTGTTTTTT
>TRBD1|.|TRBJ1-1|TRBV19
CASSIFPPPGGTGGKVAFF
TGTGCCAGTAGTATTTTTCCCCCCCCCGGCGGGACAGGGGGCAAGGTTGCTTTCTTT
>TRBD1|.|TRBJ1-6|TRBV6-5
CASSYSAGGDSPLHF
TGTGCCAGCAGTTACTCGGCAGGGGGCGATTCACCCCTCCACTTT
>TRBD1|.|TRBJ2-5|TRBV5-4
CASSLQGAIETQYF
TGTGCCAGCAGCCTGCAGGGGGCGATTGAGACCCAGTACTTC
>.|.|TRBJ2-5|TRBV3-1/TRBV3-2
CASSRNSGFQETQYF
TGTGCCAGCAGCCGCAACTCGGGGTTCCAAGAGACCCAGTACTTC
>TRBD1|.|TRBJ1-1|TRBV14
CASSHEGIGQGATEAFF
TGTGCCAGCAGCCATGAGGGCATCGGACAGGGGGCCACTGAAGCTTTCTTT
>TRBD1|.|TRBJ1-1|TRBV19
CASNRGGYTEAFF
TGTGCCAGCAACAGGGGAGGATACACTGAAGCTTTCTTT
>.|.|TRBJ2-2|TRBV5-6
CASSFAGNTGELFF
TGTGCCAGCAGCTTTGCGGGGAACACCGGGGAGCTGTTTTTT
>.|.|TRBJ2-3|TRBV28
CASKDSRDTQYF
TGTGCCAGCAAAGACTCACGGGATACGCAGTATTTT
>.|.|TRBJ2-3|TRBV5-1
CASSAGQSSTDTQYF
TGCGCCAGCAGCGCCGGACAGTCTAGCACAGATACGCAGTATTTT
>.|once|TRBJ2-1|TRBV3-1/TRBV3-2
CASRPSGGLKNEQFF
TGTGCCAGCAGGCCGTCAGGGGGGTTAAAAAATGAGCAGTTCTTC
>TRBD1|.|TRBJ1-2|TRBV9
CASSVETGNKYGYTF
TGTGCCAGCAGCGTAGAGACAGGGAATAAGTATGGCTACACCTTC
>TRBD1|.|TRBJ1-2|TRBV30
CAWSAGTGEYGYTF
TGTGCCTGGAGTGCCGGGACAGGGGAATATGGCTACACCTTC
>.|.|TRBJ1-4|TRBV19
CASSIHSTVNEKLFF
TGTGCCAGTAGTATTCACTCGACAGTTAATGAAAAACTGTTTTTT
>TRBD2|.|TRBJ2-7|TRBV9
CASSGGGTSGAYEQYF
TGTGCCAGCAGCGGAGGTGGGACTAGCGGGGCCTACGAGCAGTACTTC
>.|.|TRBJ1-1|TRBV5-6
CASSRDTEAFF
TGTGCCAGCAGCCGAGATACTGAAGCTTTCTTT
>.|.|TRBJ2-3|TRBV7-9
CASSLAGGRTDTQYF
TGTGCCAGCAGCTTAGCGGGGGGGCGCACAGATACGCAGTATTTT
>TRBD2|once|TRBJ2-1|TRBV11-2
CASSLDSGGFKQFF
TGTGCCAGCAGCCTGGACTCGGGAGGGTTTAAGCAGTTCTTC
>.|.|TRBJ1-2|TRBV12-3/TRBV12-4
CASSLAEGGSYTF
TGTGCCAGCAGTTTAGCGGAAGGGGGTAGCTACACCTTC
>TRBD1|few|TRBJ2-5|TRBV29-1
CSVKSGTGGQETQYF
TGCAGCGTTAAGAGCGGGACAGGGGGCCAAGAGACCCAGTACTTC
>TRBD1|.|TRBJ2-2|TRBV2
CASRPGTGSGIGELFF
TGTGCCAGCAGACCCGGGACAGGGTCTGGAATCGGGGAGCTGTTTTTT
>.|.|TRBJ1-5|TRBV5-6
CASSLLLSNQPQHF
TGTGCCAGCAGCTTACTGCTAAGCAATCAGCCCCAGCATTTT
>TRBD1|once|TRBJ1-1|TRBV11-2
CASSLGTGGAGEAFF
TGTGCCAGCAGCTTAGGGACAGGGGGGGCTGGTGAAGCTTTCTTT
>TRBD2|.|TRBJ2-1|TRBV18
CASSPTGLSRERSNEQFF
TGTGCCAGCTCACCTACGGGACTATCACGGGAGAGGTCCAATGAGCAGTTCTTC
>.|.|TRBJ1-5|TRBV19
CASSIGGHQYSNQPQHF
TGTGCCAGTAGTATAGGAGGGCACCAGTATAGCAATCAGCCCCAGCATTTT
>TRBD1|.|TRBJ1-6|TRBV6-1
CASSDRQGTPLHF
TGTGCCAGCAGTGACAGACAGGGTACACCCCTCCACTTT
>.|.|TRBJ1-2|TRBV7-9
CASSYQGNYGYTF
TGTGCCAGCAGCTACCAGGGTAACTATGGCTACACCTTC
>.|once|TRBJ1-5|TRBV6-5
CASSRVFAEQPQHF
TGTGCCAGCTCCAGGGTTTTCGCAGAGCAGCCCCAGCATTTT
>.|.|TRBJ2-2|TRBV7-3
CASSSKNTGELFF
TGTGCCAGCAGCTCTAAGAACACCGGGGAGCTGTTTTTT
>.|.|TRBJ2-3|TRBV21-1
CASTTGINTDTQYF
TGTGCCAGTACCACAGGGATCAACACAGATACGCAGTATTTT
>.|.|TRBJ1-2|TRBV6-5
CASSYSRPERRYTF
TGTGCCAGCAGTTACTCTAGACCAGAGAGGCGCTACACCTTC
>TRBD1|.|TRBJ1-5|TRBV7-9
CASSLVGQSPVLGNQPQHF
TGTGCCAGCAGCTTAGTGGGACAGTCCCCGGTGTTGGGCAATCAGCCCCAGCATTTT
>TRBD2|.|TRBJ2-1|TRBV9
CASARGGSGEQFF
TGTGCCAGTGCCCGGGGGGGGAGCGGTGAGCAGTTCTTC
>TRBD1|once|TRBJ1-4|TRBV18
CASSLDRGDEKLFF
TGTGCCAGCTCACTGGACAGGGGAGATGAAAAACTGTTTTTT
>.|.|TRBJ1-1|TRBV9
CASSVDTGRFTEAFF
TGTGCCAGCAGCGTAGATACAGGGCGGTTCACTGAAGCTTTCTTT
>.|.|TRBJ2-5|TRBV6-2/TRBV6-3
CASSYDRRLYQETQYF
TGTGCCAGCAGTTACGACAGGCGCCTATATCAAGAGACCCAGTACTTC
>.|.|TRBJ1-5|TRBV5-1
CASSLVSPGETPQHF
TGCGCCAGCAGCTTGGTAAGCCCGGGTGAAACACCCCAGCATTTT
>.|.|TRBJ2-7|TRBV7-3
CASSRAPTGTYEQYF
TGTGCCAGCAGCCGAGCCCCTACAGGTACCTACGAGCAGTACTTC
>TRBD2|few|TRBJ2-2|TRBV7-2
CASSLLAGGWNTGELFF
TGTGCCAGCAGCTTACTAGCGGGGGGTTGGAACACCGGGGAGCTGTTTTTT
>.|.|TRBJ1-6|TRBV6-5
CASKRQFAPNSPLHF
TGTGCCAGCAAGAGACAGTTCGCCCCGAATTCACCCCTCCACTTT
>.|.|TRBJ1-2|TRBV7-9
CASSWTGTEGYTF
TGTGCCAGCAGCTGGACCGGGACTGAAGGCTACACCTTC
>.|.|TRBJ1-2|TRBV19
CASSVRDTLYGYTF
TGTGCCAGTAGTGTCCGGGACACTCTTTATGGCTACACCTTC
>.|.|TRBJ2-5|TRBV5-6
CASSLGRWETQYF
TGTGCCAGCAGCTTAGGGAGATGGGAGACCCAGTACTTC
>.|.|TRBJ1-6|TRBV2
CASSERGGNSPLHF
TGTGCCAGCAGTGAACGAGGGGGTAATTCACCCCTCCACTTT
>.|.|TRBJ1-2|TRBV7-8
CASSLAISRYGYTF
TGTGCCAGCAGCTTAGCTATTTCCCGCTATGGCTACACCTTC
>TRBD2|.|TRBJ2-4|TRBV2
CASLGLAGEQAKNIQYF
TGTGCCAGCCTGGGACTAGCGGGGGAGCAAGCCAAAAACATTCAGTACTTC
>TRBD1|.|TRBJ2-2|TRBV30
CAWKGDRESGELFF
TGTGCCTGGAAAGGGGACAGGGAATCCGGGGAGCTGTTTTTT